This is a list of T cell receptor beta chains from one sample in a study of T cell repertoires in cytomegalovirus infection. In TCRdb, the reads were re-called with MiXCR into one record per CDR3 protein. The sample has approximately 730,000 distinct CDR3 sequences, under 35% seen once. Their antigens are not known. Sequenced here: cultured CD8+ T cells from PBMCs, sampled from culture after CMV antigen stimulation. The receptors were sampled from a human donor in good health (CMV status not recorded). Some clones in this sample may be carry-over from other donors' samples. Both conserved end residues are part of each CDR3. Each record gives: V gene, D gene, clone size, J gene, CDR3 protein, CDR3 DNA. The D gene is left open where the match is weak. Some rows mark clone size as missing; the rest say once, few, many or name a class of expanded clone.

V: TRBV7-6
D: NA
size: few
J: TRBJ2-1
CDR3: CASSLILSEQFF
DNA: TGTGCCAGCAGCTTAATCTTAAGTGAGCAGTTCTTC

V: TRBV28
D: NA
size: many
J: TRBJ1-2
CDR3: CASSLDSNYGYTF
DNA: TGTGCCAGCAGTCTCGACAGCAACTATGGCTACACCTTC

V: TRBV27
D: NA
size: few
J: TRBJ1-2
CDR3: CASSFGGKGGYTF
DNA: TGTGCCAGCAGTTTCGGGGGAAAAGGAGGCTACACCTTC

V: TRBV4-1
D: NA
size: NA
J: TRBJ1-2
CDR3: CASSQVVDNYGYTF
DNA: TGCGCCAGCAGCCAAGTAGTGGATAACTATGGCTACACCTTC

V: TRBV15
D: TRBD2
size: NA
J: TRBJ2-3
CDR3: CATSSPILLAGGLSSTDTQYF
DNA: TGTGCCACCAGCAGTCCCATCCTTTTAGCGGGGGGCTTATCTAGCACAGATACGCAGTATTTT

V: TRBV27
D: NA
size: few
J: TRBJ1-6
CDR3: CATSGRGGYNSPLHF
DNA: TGTGCCACTTCCGGGAGGGGGGGATATAATTCACCCCTCCACTTT

V: TRBV11-2
D: NA
size: NA
J: TRBJ2-3
CDR3: CASSFGGATDTQYF
DNA: TGTGCCAGCAGCTTTGGGGGGGCTACAGATACGCAGTATTTT

V: TRBV7-9
D: NA
size: NA
J: TRBJ2-1
CDR3: CASSPRGGGSYNEQFF
DNA: TGTGCCAGCAGCCCTAGAGGGGGGGGCAGTTACAATGAGCAGTTCTTC

V: TRBV7-2
D: TRBD1
size: NA
J: TRBJ1-4
CDR3: CASSQDRDRRGEKLFF
DNA: TGTGCCAGCAGCCAGGACCGGGACAGAAGAGGCGAAAAACTGTTTTTT

V: TRBV2
D: NA
size: NA
J: TRBJ2-4
CDR3: CASLEGSKNIQYF
DNA: TGTGCCAGCCTGGAGGGGTCCAAAAACATTCAGTACTTC

V: TRBV27
D: TRBD1
size: NA
J: TRBJ1-5
CDR3: CASRGQGGSNQPQHF
DNA: TGTGCCAGCAGGGGACAGGGGGGTAGCAATCAGCCCCAGCATTTT

V: TRBV4-3
D: TRBD2
size: NA
J: TRBJ2-6
CDR3: CASSYLAGLSGANVLTF
DNA: TGCGCCAGCAGCTACCTAGCGGGACTCTCTGGGGCCAACGTCCTGACTTTC

V: TRBV6-2/TRBV6-3
D: NA
size: NA
J: TRBJ1-2
CDR3: CASSSSRTLYGGYTF
DNA: TGTGCCAGCAGTTCCTCGAGGACACTTTATGGCGGCTACACCTTC

V: TRBV2
D: NA
size: NA
J: TRBJ1-6
CDR3: CASSEPRGDYNSPLHF
DNA: TGTGCCAGCAGTGAACCCCGAGGGGACTATAATTCACCCCTCCACTTT

V: TRBV7-8
D: NA
size: NA
J: TRBJ2-7
CDR3: CASNTNIRGGEQYF
DNA: TGTGCCAGCAACACCAATATAAGGGGGGGCGAGCAGTACTTC

V: TRBV2
D: NA
size: NA
J: TRBJ2-2
CDR3: CASNFEYTGELFF
DNA: TGTGCCAGCAATTTTGAGTACACCGGGGAGCTGTTTTTT

V: TRBV6-1
D: NA
size: many
J: TRBJ1-5
CDR3: CASSTDRYQPQHF
DNA: TGTGCCAGCAGTACGGACCGTTATCAGCCCCAGCATTTT

V: TRBV2
D: TRBD1
size: NA
J: TRBJ1-5
CDR3: CASSAGTGSNQPQHF
DNA: TGTGCCAGCAGTGCCGGGACAGGGAGCAATCAGCCCCAGCATTTT

V: TRBV7-9
D: TRBD1
size: few
J: TRBJ1-4
CDR3: CASSGKTGTNEKLFF
DNA: TGTGCCAGCAGCGGGAAGACAGGGACTAATGAAAAACTGTTTTTT

V: TRBV12-3/TRBV12-4
D: TRBD2
size: NA
J: TRBJ2-5
CDR3: CASSLASGRTQYF
DNA: TGTGCCAGCAGTTTAGCCAGCGGGAGGACCCAGTACTTC

V: TRBV27
D: NA
size: NA
J: TRBJ2-5
CDR3: CASSSDTEETQYF
DNA: TGTGCCAGCAGTTCGGACACGGAAGAGACCCAGTACTTC

V: TRBV7-3
D: NA
size: NA
J: TRBJ2-3
CDR3: CASSPLVGARKDTQYF
DNA: TGTGCCAGCAGCCCCTTAGTGGGGGCCCGGAAAGATACGCAGTATTTT

V: TRBV7-8
D: NA
size: many
J: TRBJ2-7
CDR3: CASRDGLANEQYF
DNA: TGTGCCAGCCGGGACGGGTTAGCAAACGAGCAGTACTTC

V: TRBV7-6
D: TRBD2
size: NA
J: TRBJ2-7
CDR3: CASSLIAGGPHEQYF
DNA: TGTGCCAGCAGCTTGATAGCGGGGGGGCCCCACGAGCAGTACTTC

V: TRBV27
D: TRBD1
size: NA
J: TRBJ2-5
CDR3: CASSHTGVIQETQYF
DNA: TGTGCCAGCAGTCACACAGGGGTAATACAAGAGACCCAGTACTTC

V: TRBV19
D: NA
size: NA
J: TRBJ1-5
CDR3: CASSISPRRVGQPQHF
DNA: TGTGCCAGTAGTATCTCGCCCCGGAGGGTTGGACAGCCCCAGCATTTT

V: TRBV5-4
D: NA
size: NA
J: TRBJ1-5
CDR3: CTSSLGGEGQPQHF
DNA: TGTACCAGCAGCTTGGGAGGGGAGGGCCAGCCCCAGCATTTT

V: TRBV7-2
D: TRBD2
size: many
J: TRBJ2-1
CDR3: CASSLAGGHNEQFF
DNA: TGTGCCAGCAGCTTGGCGGGGGGTCACAATGAGCAGTTCTTC

V: TRBV20-1
D: TRBD2
size: few
J: TRBJ2-3
CDR3: CSASTSGGANFGTDTQYF
DNA: TGCAGTGCTTCCACTAGCGGGGGGGCTAATTTCGGGACAGATACGCAGTATTTT

V: TRBV24-1
D: TRBD2
size: NA
J: TRBJ2-3
CDR3: CATSDRTGTSEKDTQYF
DNA: TGTGCCACCAGTGACCGAACCGGGACTAGCGAAAAAGATACGCAGTATTTT

V: TRBV4-1
D: TRBD2
size: NA
J: TRBJ2-2
CDR3: CASSQERLAGGRAGELFF
DNA: TGCGCCAGCAGCCAAGAAAGACTAGCGGGGGGCCGTGCCGGGGAGCTGTTTTTT

V: TRBV7-8
D: TRBD2
size: NA
J: TRBJ2-2
CDR3: CASSLVRRGGAETGELFF
DNA: TGTGCCAGCAGCTTAGTACGGCGCGGGGGGGCCGAAACCGGGGAGCTGTTTTTT

V: TRBV19
D: NA
size: NA
J: TRBJ1-4
CDR3: CASTPDSLGNEKLFF
DNA: TGTGCCAGTACCCCGGACAGCCTCGGGAATGAAAAACTGTTTTTT

V: TRBV12-3/TRBV12-4
D: TRBD1
size: many
J: TRBJ2-3
CDR3: CASSSDRGLDTQYF
DNA: TGTGCCAGCAGCTCCGACAGGGGGTTGGATACGCAGTATTTT

V: TRBV7-8
D: NA
size: NA
J: TRBJ2-1
CDR3: CASSPLGLGYNEQFF
DNA: TGTGCCAGCAGCCCCCTGGGTCTGGGCTACAATGAGCAGTTCTTC

V: TRBV7-8
D: TRBD2
size: many
J: TRBJ2-5
CDR3: CASSLYGGTQETQYF
DNA: TGTGCCAGCAGCTTATACGGGGGGACCCAAGAGACCCAGTACTTC

V: TRBV4-1
D: NA
size: NA
J: TRBJ2-2
CDR3: CASARWVGGNTGELFF
DNA: TGCGCCAGCGCCCGCTGGGTGGGGGGTAACACCGGGGAGCTGTTTTTT

V: TRBV12-3/TRBV12-4
D: TRBD1
size: NA
J: TRBJ2-7
CDR3: CASRVDREGNYEQYF
DNA: TGTGCCAGCAGAGTGGACAGGGAAGGTAATTACGAGCAGTACTTC

V: TRBV3-1
D: NA
size: once
J: TRBJ2-1
CDR3: CASSLTTYSSYNEQFF
DNA: TGTGCCAGCAGCCTTACTACCTACAGCTCCTACAATGAGCAGTTCTTC

V: TRBV6-8
D: NA
size: few
J: TRBJ2-7
CDR3: CASSWGREQYF
DNA: TGTGCCAGCAGTTGGGGTAGGGAGCAGTACTTC

V: TRBV7-9
D: NA
size: few
J: TRBJ2-4
CDR3: CASSLRQGGTKNIQYF
DNA: TGTGCCAGCAGCTTAAGACAGGGAGGGACCAAAAACATTCAGTACTTC

V: TRBV7-2
D: TRBD2
size: many
J: TRBJ2-1
CDR3: CASSFGLAGSYEQFF
DNA: TGTGCCAGCAGCTTCGGACTAGCGGGGTCGTATGAGCAGTTCTTC

V: TRBV7-6
D: NA
size: NA
J: TRBJ1-2
CDR3: CASRPGTPGAYTF
DNA: TGTGCCAGCAGGCCCGGGACCCCTGGGGCCTACACCTTC

V: TRBV5-1
D: NA
size: NA
J: TRBJ1-4
CDR3: CASSPHGGSVEKLFF
DNA: TGCGCCAGCAGCCCGCACGGGGGTTCGGTCGAAAAACTGTTTTTT

V: TRBV6-2/TRBV6-3
D: NA
size: few
J: TRBJ2-1
CDR3: CASSYVQGAYNEQFF
DNA: TGTGCCAGCAGTTACGTTCAAGGGGCCTACAATGAGCAGTTCTTC

V: TRBV16
D: NA
size: NA
J: TRBJ1-1
CDR3: CASISTGTEAFF
DNA: TGTGCCAGCATCTCTACCGGGACAGAAGCTTTCTTT

V: TRBV5-6
D: NA
size: few
J: TRBJ1-1
CDR3: CASRAARGTEAFF
DNA: TGTGCCAGCAGAGCCGCCCGGGGGACTGAAGCTTTCTTT

V: TRBV29-1
D: NA
size: NA
J: TRBJ2-1
CDR3: CSVEGRGLYNEQFF
DNA: TGCAGCGTTGAAGGGCGGGGGCTCTACAATGAGCAGTTCTTC

V: TRBV10-3
D: TRBD2
size: few
J: TRBJ2-3
CDR3: CAIKVRAGGSTSTDTQYF
DNA: TGTGCCATCAAGGTGCGAGCGGGGGGCTCGACGAGCACAGATACGCAGTATTTT